The T cell receptor (beta chain) under discussion was sequenced for a study of beta chain features in type 1 diabetes. Findings and limits, study-wide: Patients' naive, central memory and regulatory TCRB repertoires appeared more alike than those of healthy donors.

CD45RO/CCR7/CD25/CD127/CD95/CD27 sorting isolated CD4+ naive, central memory, regulatory and stem cell-like memory cells. Once sorted, every population was more than 95% pure. This clone was picked up a small number of times. Its antigen is not known. Trimming left V 0 bases short and J 4 bases short, with 10 bases between. Germline V gene sequence: CDR1 SGHRS, CDR2 YFSETQ. The length of the CDR3 is 14 residues. TCRB transcripts that were expressed got sequenced, as all of the isolated RNA had been reverse transcribed. Naive, central memory and regulatory T cell samples produced a mean of about 3.5 million reads. Here immunoSEQ multiplex PCR was the method, and the copy in TCRdb shows in-frame clones only, minus some. The sample lists 250,000 to 350,000 clones; approximately 11% were seen once.

This clonotype was obtained from a woman aged 25-40 years in good health. The V gene is TRBV5-1, the J gene TRBJ1-2; weak D call: TRBD1 (5 bases). Input material: naive CD4+ T cells from blood. CDR3 nucleotide sequence: TGCGCCAGCAGCTTGGCTGGGGCCGGCTATGGCTACACCTTC. Its translation: CASSLAGAGYGYTF.